These T cell receptor beta chains were read from a single sample in a study of regulatory T cells in long-lasting Graves disease. TCRdb analysed the multiplex PCR reads with MiXCR anew, one entry per CDR3 protein. The table records around 400,000 distinct CDR3 sequences, roughly 12% of them present only once. The sample also formed part of further work on T cells in Graves' hyperthyroidism and ophthalmopathy.

The specimen was peripheral blood mononuclear cells (PBMCs), collected at new diagnosis, from a patient treated with antithyroid drugs. The receptors stem from a woman under 30 with Graves disease. Both conserved end residues are part of each CDR3. The D gene is left open where the match is weak. Clone size is not always given. Where it is, it says once, few, many or a class for expanded clones.

>TRBV20-1|-|TRBD2|TRBJ2-5
CSARTSGDQETQYF
TGCAGTGCTCGGACTAGCGGGGATCAAGAGACCCAGTACTTC
>TRBV7-2|many|TRBD2|TRBJ2-2
CASSKPPGLAANPGELFF
TGTGCCAGCAGCAAACCCCCGGGACTAGCGGCCAACCCCGGGGAGCTGTTTTTT
>TRBV12-5|-|-|TRBJ1-1
CASGPGNIGLDEAFF
TGTGCTAGTGGCCCCGGGAATATCGGGCTGGATGAAGCTTTCTTT
>TRBV11-2|many|-|TRBJ2-7
CASSRTAGYEQYF
TGTGCCAGCAGCCGGACAGCGGGCTACGAGCAGTACTTC
>TRBV14|-|TRBD2|TRBJ2-4
CASSQSRLRGEFF
TGTGCCAGCAGCCAGTCCCGTCTGCGGGGGGAGTTCTTC
>TRBV4-2|few|TRBD1|TRBJ2-1
CASSRTGTGDNEQFF
TGTGCCAGCAGCCGGACCGGGACAGGGGACAATGAGCAGTTCTTC
>TRBV6-1|few|TRBD1|TRBJ2-2
CASRIQTGTGGSGELFF
TGTGCCAGCAGAATTCAAACCGGGACAGGGGGATCCGGGGAGCTGTTTTTT
>TRBV29-1|-|-|TRBJ2-3
CSVELASGTDTQYF
TGCAGCGTTGAACTAGCGTCAGGGACAGATACGCAGTATTTT
>TRBV20-1|many|TRBD1|TRBJ2-1
CSARETGDWFEQFF
TGCAGTGCTAGAGAGACAGGGGATTGGTTTGAGCAGTTCTTC
>TRBV28|-|TRBD1|TRBJ1-2
CASSFSGTGYYGYTF
TGTGCCAGCAGTTTTTCCGGGACAGGGTACTATGGCTACACCTTC
>TRBV6-1|many|-|TRBJ1-1
CASSPGARRQAFF
TGTGCCAGCAGCCCGGGGGCTCGAAGGCAAGCTTTCTTT
>TRBV20-1|many|TRBD1|TRBJ1-1
CSARAGGPDTEAFF
TGCAGTGCTAGAGCAGGGGGCCCGGACACTGAAGCTTTCTTT
>TRBV20-1|many|TRBD2|TRBJ2-7
CSARDTAAGALYEQYF
TGCAGTGCTAGGGATACGGCGGCGGGAGCTTTGTACGAGCAGTACTTC
>TRBV12-3/TRBV12-4|few|-|TRBJ2-7
CASSRGRIEQYF
TGTGCCAGCAGTCGTGGTCGGATCGAGCAGTACTTC
>TRBV27|-|-|TRBJ2-1
CAATTNNEQFF
TGTGCCGCAACAACTAACAATGAGCAGTTCTTC
>TRBV7-7|many|-|TRBJ2-3
CASSSNWGDTQYF
TGTGCTAGCAGCTCCAATTGGGGCGATACGCAGTATTTT
>TRBV7-3|many|-|TRBJ2-1
CASSLTGGIEQFF
TGTGCCAGCAGCTTAACTGGGGGCATCGAGCAGTTCTTC
>TRBV19|few|-|TRBJ1-2
CASRRTGQAYGYTF
TGTGCCAGTCGACGCACGGGCCAAGCGTATGGCTACACCTTC
>TRBV7-2|few|-|TRBJ2-3
CASSSYESDTQYF
TGTGCCAGCAGCTCCTACGAGTCAGATACGCAGTATTTT
>TRBV4-1|-|-|TRBJ1-5
CASSRVPGVPSNQPQHF
TGCGCCAGCAGCCGAGTACCGGGAGTACCTAGCAATCAGCCCCAGCATTTT
>TRBV6-9|many|-|TRBJ1-1
CASSYSARTGVAIYEAFF
TGTGCCAGCAGTTACTCCGCTCGGACTGGGGTCGCGATCTATGAAGCTTTCTTT
>TRBV18|many|-|TRBJ1-5
CASSPTGVNNQPQHF
TGTGCCAGCTCACCCACAGGAGTAAACAATCAGCCCCAGCATTTT
>TRBV19|many|-|TRBJ2-1
CASSLGVNEQFF
TGTGCCAGCAGCTTAGGGGTTAATGAGCAGTTCTTC
>TRBV7-2|many|-|TRBJ2-3
CASSLEGVDTQYF
TGTGCCAGCAGCTTAGAGGGGGTAGATACGCAGTATTTT
>TRBV7-8|many|-|TRBJ1-1
CASSLVDRITEAFF
TGTGCCAGCAGCTTAGTCGATCGGATCACTGAAGCTTTCTTT
>TRBV6-1|many|-|TRBJ2-7
CASSPTGDSREQYF
TGTGCCAGCAGTCCAACGGGGGACAGTCGCGAGCAGTACTTC
>TRBV7-2|-|-|TRBJ1-5
CASSFRGSEPQHF
TGTGCCAGCAGCTTTCGGGGGAGTGAGCCCCAGCATTTT
>TRBV20-1|many|-|TRBJ2-5
CSARQQIQETQYF
TGCAGTGCCAGACAACAGATACAAGAGACCCAGTACTTC
>TRBV5-1|many|-|TRBJ1-4
CASSLAGAGRSKLFF
TGCGCCAGCAGCTTGGCCGGGGCAGGCCGTTCGAAACTGTTTTTT
>TRBV6-1|many|TRBD1|TRBJ1-4
CASAGQAGEKLFF
TGTGCCAGCGCGGGACAGGCGGGTGAAAAACTGTTTTTT
>TRBV5-1|few|-|TRBJ2-6
CASSGSSGANVLTF
TGCGCCAGCAGCGGGAGCTCTGGGGCCAACGTCCTGACTTTC
>TRBV12-3/TRBV12-4|-|-|TRBJ1-1
CASNRKNTEAFF
TGTGCCAGCAACAGGAAGAACACTGAAGCTTTCTTT
>TRBV12-3/TRBV12-4|many|-|TRBJ1-2
CASSQKGGYGYTF
TGTGCCAGCAGCCAAAAAGGGGGCTATGGCTACACCTTC
>TRBV12-3/TRBV12-4|many|-|TRBJ2-5
CASSLLGEETQYF
TGTGCCAGCAGTTTATTGGGAGAAGAGACCCAGTACTTC
>TRBV13|many|-|TRBJ2-5
CASSSRRTQETQYF
TGTGCCAGCAGCTCTAGAAGAACCCAAGAGACCCAGTACTTC
>TRBV15|few|TRBD1|TRBJ2-3
CATSRLVGTGVADTQYF
TGTGCCACCAGCAGACTAGTCGGGACAGGGGTGGCAGATACGCAGTATTTT
>TRBV7-3|many|TRBD2|TRBJ2-5
CASSIAGGTQETQYF
TGTGCCAGCAGCATAGCGGGGGGGACTCAAGAGACCCAGTACTTC
>TRBV6-1|many|-|TRBJ1-1
CASTNGRGTEAFF
TGTGCCAGCACCAATGGCCGGGGTACTGAAGCTTTCTTT
>TRBV2|many|-|TRBJ2-3
CASKSDTRTDTQYF
TGTGCCAGCAAATCGGACACCCGCACAGATACGCAGTATTTT
>TRBV3-1|many|TRBD1|TRBJ1-1
CASSPRGPNTEAFF
TGTGCCAGCAGCCCCAGGGGGCCGAACACTGAAGCTTTCTTT
>TRBV6-2/TRBV6-3|-|TRBD2|TRBJ2-1
CASSPPSGWSGRRILGNEQFF
TGTGCCAGCAGTCCTCCCTCCGGGTGGAGCGGGAGACGTATACTTGGCAATGAGCAGTTCTTC
>TRBV11-2|many|-|TRBJ2-1
CASSLDPTTPSYNEQFF
TGTGCCAGCAGCTTAGACCCTACAACCCCCTCCTACAATGAGCAGTTCTTC
>TRBV28|many|-|TRBJ2-1
CASSVWPVGTEQFF
TGTGCCAGCAGTGTGTGGCCGGTAGGGACTGAGCAGTTCTTC
>TRBV10-3|-|-|TRBJ1-5
CAISESLGGNGQPQHF
TGTGCCATCAGTGAGTCGTTAGGGGGGAATGGTCAGCCCCAGCATTTT
>TRBV20-1|-|TRBD2|TRBJ2-3
CSGERGSGRALITDTQYF
TGCAGTGGGGAGCGGGGTAGCGGGAGGGCCCTCATCACAGATACGCAGTATTTT
>TRBV28|many|-|TRBJ1-1
CASWDLGGRLERAFF
TGTGCCAGCTGGGACTTGGGGGGGCGGTTGGAGAGAGCTTTCTTT